The next 8 T cell receptor beta chains were all read from a single sample in a study of lymphopenia after photon versus proton radiotherapy. Repertoires were generated with immunoSEQ multiplex PCR, while TCRdb's copy carries only in-frame clones and drops some. The sample records some 28,000 clones, 81% being singletons. The sample in question was peripheral blood, obtained from a patient treated with photon-based radiotherapy. These receptors all come from a man in his fifties or sixties with gastric cancer.

The CDR3 DNA follows: TGTGCCAGCAGCGTACAAGCGGGGCAAGAGACCCAGTACTTC. Protein sequence: CASSVQAGQETQYF. This chain links TRBV9 with TRBJ2-5; 7 positions agree with TRBD2. The V and J ends lost 1 base and 2 bases, in that order; junction bases with no gene match: 2. In germline, CDR1 is SGDLS, CDR2 YYNGEE. This CDR3 region has 14 residues.

The table lists this clone with a count of one. V and J are TRBV28 and TRBJ1-2, with D unclear. The CDR3 length is 12 residues. Germline values: CDR1 MDHEN, CDR2 SYDVKM. V lost 1 base to trimming and J lost 4 bases, with 4 bases between them. This CDR3 reads CASSLSGYGYTF. The CDR3 bases are TGTGCCAGCAGTTTATCGGGCTATGGCTACACCTTC.

The J gene is TRBJ1-5, the V gene TRBV11-2, with no clear D. Germline V gives CDR1 SGHAT, CDR2 FQNNGV. The CDR3 runs 13 residues. Deletions cut 2 bases from V and 4 bases from J, with 6 bases between. CDR3 protein: CASSLWGNQPQHF. The CDR3 DNA reads TGTGCCAGCAGCTTATGGGGAAATCAGCCCCAGCATTTT.

The J gene is TRBJ1-2, the V gene TRBV2, with D possibly matching TRBD1 (6 bases). The CDR3 has 14 residues. The V end lost 3 bases, the J end lost 1 base, and 9 bases lay between the germline ends. In germline, CDR1 is SNHLY, CDR2 FYNNEI. CDR3: CASSDRGLNYGYTF. The CDR3 nucleotides read TGTGCCAGCAGTGACAGGGGCCTTAACTATGGCTACACCTTC.

This clone was found a few times. The chain uses TRBV29-1 and TRBJ1-1; D is unresolved. The germline CDR1 and CDR2 sequences are SQVTM and ANQGSEA. The ends were cut back, 0 bases at V and 7 bases at J, with 9 bases in the middle. The CDR3 totals 12 residues. The DNA for the CDR3 is TGCAGCGTTGAAGAAACGGGATATGAAGCTTTCTTT. Amino acids: CSVEETGYEAFF. Looking up the rest from reference TRBV29-1 and TRBJ1-1 gives the full variable domain: SAVISQKPSRDICQRGTSLTIQCQVDSQVTMMFWYRQQPGQSLTLIATANQGSEATYESGFVIDKFPISRPNLTFSTLTVSNMSPEDSSIYLCSVEETGYEAFFGQGTRLTVV.

The chain uses TRBV9 and TRBJ2-7, with 8 nucleotides matching TRBD2. The CDR3 consists of 14 residues. V was pared by 4 bases and J by 5 bases, with 8 bases of the junction left unmatched. Germline lookup yields CDR1 SGDLS and CDR2 YYNGEE. In DNA, the CDR3 is TGTGCCAGCAGCTTCGGGGTAGCGGGGAACGAGCAGTACTTC. Translated, it gives CASSFGVAGNEQYF.

The gene calls are TRBV1 and TRBJ1-5. TRBV1 is assigned pseudogene status. This CDR3 is 15 amino acids long. The CDR3 here is CTSTNPAVGNQPQHF. The CDR3 DNA reads as TGCACCAGCACCAATCCTGCGGTTGGCAATCAGCCCCAGCATTTT.

V is TRBV25-1 and J is TRBJ2-5; 9 bases align to TRBD1. The V and J ends lost 7 bases and 2 bases, in that order; junction bases with no gene match: 8. CDR3 length: 15 residues. Germline loops: CDR1 MGHDK, CDR2 SYGVNS. The CDR3 protein is CASTRGQGKQETQYF. CDR3 sequence (DNA): TGTGCCAGCACCAGAGGACAGGGGAAACAAGAGACCCAGTACTTC.